The 13 T cell receptor beta chains presented below share a single source sample, sequenced in a study of blood T cell repertoires in COVID-19 (dated by TCRdb to 2020 to 2022). To prepare the library, the immunoSEQ multiplex PCR assay was applied. TCRdb limited this immuneACCESS table to in-frame rearrangements with V and J called. A share of clones is missing; checked studies link under half to unresolved V genes, and the rest is unexplained. Here the sample has under 250,000 clones; 85% to 90% occur a single time. Around a tenth of the sample lies in the top ten. Sample: peripheral blood. All receptors come from a man in his fifties with COVID-19, enrolled during active disease.

This chain joins TRBV6-4 and TRBJ2-2; maybe TRBD1 (5 bases). V lost 3 bases and J lost 1, with 6 bases in between. The CDR3 is made up of 14 amino acids. CDR1 MRHNA and CDR2 SNTAGT come from the germline V gene. The CDR3: CASSEQENTGELFF. The DNA for the CDR3 is TGTGCCAGCAGTGAACAGGAGAACACCGGGGAGCTGTTTTTT.

The chain is built from TRBV27 and TRBJ1-6, with 7 bases matching TRBD1. There are 19 residues in the CDR3. V lost 2 bases to trimming and J lost 0 bases; unmatched junction nucleotides: 10. CDR1 and CDR2 from the germline V gene are MNHEY and SMNVEV (reference sequence). The CDR3 loop reads CASSLVSGGSGSYNSPLHF. The CDR3 DNA reads as TGTGCCAGCAGTTTAGTGTCAGGGGGTTCTGGCTCCTATAATTCACCCCTCCACTTT.

The J gene is TRBJ1-3, the V gene TRBV2, with 7 nucleotides matching TRBD1. This CDR3 comprises 17 residues. The germline gives CDR1 SNHLY, CDR2 FYNNEI. With 6 bases clipped from V and 5 bases from J, the junction kept 16 bases outside the gene matches. In nucleotides, the CDR3 is TGTGCCAGCAGGACAGCACGGAGTGACAGGGAAAGAAACACCATATATTTT. Encoded protein: CASRTARSDRERNTIYF. Filled out from reference TRBV2 and TRBJ1-3, the complete variable domain reads EPEVTQTPSHQVTQMGQEVILRCVPISNHLYFYWYRQILGQKVEFLVSFYNNEISEKSEIFDDQFSVERPDGSNFTLKIRSTKLEDSAMYFCASRTARSDRERNTIYFGEGSWLTVV.

In this sample, this clone turned up a few times. This sequence joins TRBV30 and TRBJ1-5; 8 bases agree with TRBD1. Germline CDR1 is GTSNPN and CDR2 is SVGIG (reference sequence). The CDR3 spans 13 residues. V was clipped by 0 bases and J by 5 bases; unmatched bases: 0. The DNA of the CDR3 is TGTGCCTGGAGTGTACAGGGGGATCAGCCCCAGCATTTT. Protein: CAWSVQGDQPQHF.

The J gene is TRBJ1-4, the V gene TRBV27, with D possibly being TRBD1 (6 bases). From germline, CDR1 is MNHEY and CDR2 SMNVEV (reference sequence). The CDR3 spans 17 residues. Trimming cost V 0 bases and J 3 bases, with 14 bases left between them. The CDR3 coding sequence is TGTGCCAGCAGTTTATCTGTGGGGGGGGCTGCTAATGAAAAACTGTTTTTT. This codes for CASSLSVGGAANEKLFF.

Worth noting for this clone: The junction departs from germline at one end; a sequencing error may be responsible. The J gene is TRBJ2-2, the V gene TRBV2, with D possibly TRBD2 on 5 matching bases. CDR3 length: 12 amino acids. Per germline, CDR1 SNHLY and CDR2 FYNNEI. The CDR3 reads CASSKGLRGAVF. CDR3 in DNA: TGTGCCAGCAGTAAGGGTCTCCGGGGAGCTGTTTTT. Together with reference TRBV2 and TRBJ2-2, the CDR3 gives the full variable domain: EPEVTQTPSHQVTQMGQEVILRCVPISNHLYFYWYRQILGQKVEFLVSFYNNEISEKSEIFDDQFSVERPDGSNFTLKIRSTKLEDSAMYFCASSKGLRGAVFGEGSRLTVL.

The chain is built from TRBV5-4 and TRBJ2-7; a possible D gene is TRBD2 (6 bases). Germline V gives CDR1 SGHNT, CDR2 YYREEE (reference sequence). The CDR3 is 13 amino acids. V was clipped by 4 bases and J by 4 bases, with 12 bases between them. CDR3 residues: CASSPEGLYEQYF. The DNA for the CDR3 is TGTGCCAGCAGCCCCGAGGGACTTTACGAGCAGTACTTC.

The sample holds one count of this clone. The chain employs TRBV19 and TRBJ2-5; 8 bases agree with TRBD1. Germline CDR1 is LNHDA and CDR2 is SQIVND (reference sequence). V was pared by 1 base and J by 0 bases, with 4 bases of the junction left unmatched. The CDR3 is made up of 16 amino acids. Written as DNA, the CDR3 is TGTGCCAGTAGTATAGGGACAGGGATAAACCAAGAGACCCAGTACTTC. It yields the protein CASSIGTGINQETQYF.

The V and J genes are TRBV4-2 and TRBJ1-5; tentatively, D is TRBD1 (5 bases). This CDR3 contains 17 residues. Germline V CDR1 and CDR2: LGHNA, YNFKEQ. Trimming cost V 0 bases and J 4 bases, with 16 bases left between them. Here the CDR3 reads CASSQEGNLGGNQPQHF. The CDR3 bases are TGTGCCAGCAGCCAAGAAGGGAACTTGGGGGGTAATCAGCCCCAGCATTTT.

The V call is TRBV6-2 or TRBV6-3, the J call TRBJ2-1, with a weak D call TRBD2 (6 bases). Germline CDR1 reads MNHEY; CDR2 reads SVGEGT. Trimming stripped 0 bases from V and 3 bases from J, with 12 bases between. The CDR3 loop spans 16 amino acids. CDR3 amino acids: CASSYSVSGNYNEQFF. CDR3 nucleotides: TGTGCCAGCAGTTACTCTGTTAGCGGAAACTACAATGAGCAGTTCTTC.

The CDR3 reads CASSQDFGGPPYNEQFF. CDR3 nucleotide sequence: TGTGCCAGCAGCCAAGATTTCGGGGGACCTCCCTACAATGAGCAGTTCTTC. The chain employs TRBV4-2 and TRBJ2-1, with D possibly being TRBD2 (6 bases). The CDR3 is 17 amino acids. V lost 0 bases and J lost 2, with 14 bases in between. Germline V gene sequence: CDR1 LGHNA, CDR2 YNFKEQ.

V is TRBV11-2 and J is TRBJ2-7, with D possibly matching TRBD2 (6 bases). Per the germline V gene, CDR1 is SGHAT and CDR2 is FQNNGV. Trimming shortened V by 0 bases and J by 3 bases, and 18 bases separated the two germline ends. This CDR3 contains 17 residues. CDR3 sequence reads: CASSLDRAVAERYEQYF. CDR3 DNA: TGTGCCAGCAGCTTAGATCGGGCGGTAGCGGAACGCTACGAGCAGTACTTC.

The chain has TRBV9 and TRBJ2-1, with 10 bases identical to TRBD2. V was pared by 0 bases and J by 4 bases, with 10 bases of the junction left unmatched. Germline loops: CDR1 SGDLS, CDR2 YYNGEE. CDR3 length: 18 residues. This CDR3 reads CASSVGASGRVSYNEQFF. Here the CDR3 DNA reads TGTGCCAGCAGCGTAGGGGCTAGCGGGAGAGTATCGTACAATGAGCAGTTCTTC.